A single sample is the source of the 25 T cell receptor beta chains below, sequenced in a study of beta chain features in type 1 diabetes. The sequenced template was cDNA made from the entire isolated RNA. Profiling relied on immunoSEQ multiplex PCR, and the TCRdb table lists in-frame clones only, not all of them. In the table there are around 300,000 clones, about 8% of which are singletons. Sequenced material: central memory CD4+ T cells from blood. The source is a woman aged 18-29 years in good health.

The V gene is TRBV15, the J gene TRBJ2-1; 14 bases fit TRBD2. The CDR3 has 16 amino acids. The germline CDR1 and CDR2 sequences are LNHNV and YYDKDF (reference sequence). Losses at the gene ends were 0 bases for V and 10 bases for J; bases not matched to a gene: 5. The CDR3 sequence is CATSREPGLAGEEQFF. The CDR3 DNA is TGTGCCACCAGCAGAGAGCCGGGACTAGCGGGAGAAGAGCAGTTCTTC.

V gene TRBV6-5 combines with J gene TRBJ1-5; D is unresolved. CDR3 length: 15 amino acids. V was cut by 2 bases and J by 2 bases, with 10 bases left in between. Germline V gives CDR1 MNHEY, CDR2 SVGAGI. As DNA, the CDR3 is TGTGCCAGCAGTTACGACATATCGGGCAATCAGCCCCAGCATTTT. Its protein product is CASSYDISGNQPQHF.

This chain joins TRBV19 and TRBJ2-6; D not certain. This CDR3 is 18 amino acids long. Germline values: CDR1 LNHDA, CDR2 SQIVND (reference sequence). V lost 5 bases and J 0 bases, leaving 17 bases between the germline ends. This chain's CDR3 is CASSPIAGRLSGANVLTF. The CDR3 nucleotides read TGTGCCAGTAGTCCCATCGCAGGCCGACTCTCTGGGGCCAACGTCCTGACTTTC.

This clone was observed a handful of times. This may stem from a read error, because a much larger clone lies one nucleotide away. This chain connects TRBV2 to TRBJ2-2; 7 nucleotides align to TRBD1. The germline CDR1 and CDR2 sequences are SNHLY and FYNNEI. J was trimmed by 7 bases and V by 8 bases; bases with no gene match: 4. CDR3 length equals 12 residues. CDR3 in amino acids: CASCRTGGELFF. Written as DNA, the CDR3 is TGTGCCAGCTGCAGGACAGGCGGGGAGCTGTTTTTT.

This chain connects TRBV7-2 to TRBJ2-1; TRBD2 agrees at 11 bases. V was pared by 8 bases and J by 6 bases, with 12 bases of the junction left unmatched. The CDR3 loop spans 16 amino acids. Germline-derived CDR1 and CDR2 are SGHTA and FQGNSA. This chain's CDR3 is CASSGRLAGGRNEQFF. As DNA, the CDR3 is TGTGCCAGCTCGGGGCGTCTAGCGGGGGGCCGCAATGAGCAGTTCTTC.

V usage is TRBV7-9 and J usage is TRBJ2-5, with D perhaps TRBD2 (6 bases). Germline CDR1 reads SEHNR; CDR2 reads FQNEAQ (reference sequence). The CDR3 has 16 amino acids. V gave up 6 bases and J gave up 3 bases, with 20 bases separating them. The CDR3, as DNA: TGTGCCAGCAGTTTCCAGGGAGGTGGTGTTAAAGAGACCCAGTACTTC. Amino acid sequence: CASSFQGGGVKETQYF. Full variable domain (missing parts from reference TRBV7-9 and TRBJ2-5): DTGVSQNPRHKITKRGQNVTFRCDPISEHNRLYWYRQTLGQGPEFLTYFQNEAQLEKSRLLSDRFSAERPKGSFSTLEIQRTEQGDSAMYLCASSFQGGGVKETQYFGPGTRLLVL.

Only a few counts were recorded for this clone. CDR3 in DNA: TGTGCCACCGCGGTAGGGGCCGACACCTACGAGCAGTACTTC. Protein sequence: CATAVGADTYEQYF. The rearrangement uses TRBV7-6 and TRBJ2-7; TRBD1 might be the D (5 bases). Trimming stripped 10 bases from V and 2 bases from J, with 18 bases between. Germline loops: CDR1 SGHVS, CDR2 FNYEAQ. The CDR3 loop spans 14 amino acids.

This chain links TRBV7-2 with TRBJ2-1; TRBD2 aligns across 12 bases. The ends lost 5 bases at V and 6 bases at J; junction bases unmatched: 8. Germline-derived CDR1 and CDR2 are SGHTA and FQGNSA. The CDR3 is 16 residues long. This CDR3 is CASSALLAGGRNEQFF. Here the CDR3 DNA reads TGTGCCAGCAGCGCCCTACTAGCGGGGGGACGCAATGAGCAGTTCTTC.

Concerning this clone: This sequence may be a read error, since a much larger clone differs from it by one base. The chain couples TRBV7-8 to TRBJ2-1; no definite D call. Germline CDR1 is SGHVS and CDR2 is FQNEAQ. The V end lost 5 bases, the J end lost 5 bases, and 4 bases lay between the germline ends. This CDR3 contains 11 residues. The CDR3 DNA follows: TGTGCCAGCAGCCTCCACAATGAGCAGTTCTTC. This encodes CASSLHNEQFF.

The chain links TRBV10-3 to TRBJ1-6, with D possibly matching TRBD1 (5 bases). The CDR3 is 14 residues long. Trimming pared 4 bases from V and 8 bases from J, leaving 12 bases between. Germline values: CDR1 ENHRY, CDR2 SYGVKD. In DNA, the CDR3 is TGTGCCATCAGTGCAGGGAATTCTTATTCACCCCTCCACTTT. Its protein product is CAISAGNSYSPLHF.

V gene TRBV29-1 combines with J gene TRBJ1-1; no clear D gene. The CDR3 length is 11 residues. The V and J ends lost 7 bases and 4 bases respectively, with 10 bases between them. Germline lookup yields CDR1 SQVTM and CDR2 ANQGSEA. As DNA, the CDR3 is TGCAGCGCCTCCGCTCCCACTGAAGCTTTCTTT. Translating gives CSASAPTEAFF. The entire variable domain, with the rest obtained from reference TRBV29-1 and TRBJ1-1, is as follows: SAVISQKPSRDICQRGTSLTIQCQVDSQVTMMFWYRQQPGQSLTLIATANQGSEATYESGFVIDKFPISRPNLTFSTLTVSNMSPEDSSIYLCSASAPTEAFFGQGTRLTVV.

This clone was counted a few times. The chain carries TRBV7-2 and TRBJ2-5; 8 bases are shared with TRBD1. The germline V gene encodes CDR1 SGHTA and CDR2 FQGNSA. The CDR3 spans 15 residues. J was trimmed by 2 bases and V by 4 bases; bases with no gene match: 6. The CDR3 sequence is CASSSLRGRQETQYF. DNA for the CDR3: TGTGCCAGCAGCTCCCTCAGGGGGCGTCAAGAGACCCAGTACTTC.

In this sample, this clone turned up many times. The chain carries TRBV5-4 and TRBJ2-7; 11 bases match TRBD1. Losses at the gene ends were 4 bases for V and 4 bases for J; bases not matched to a gene: 7. Germline V gene lookup returns CDR1 SGHNT and CDR2 YYREEE (reference sequence). The CDR3 totals 15 residues. CDR3 amino acids: CASSTGGQGGYEQYV. In DNA form, the CDR3 reads TGTGCCAGCAGCACAGGGGGACAGGGGGGTTACGAGCAGTACGTC.

The table lists this clone with a few counts. The V gene is TRBV7-2, the J gene TRBJ1-1; D is unresolved. V was clipped by 6 bases and J by 3 bases, with 11 bases between them. CDR3 length: 13 amino acids. CDR1 and CDR2 (germline): SGHTA, FQGNSA. In DNA form, the CDR3 reads TGTGCCAGCAGGGTTTCACGGGACACTGAAGCTTTCTTT. It yields the protein CASRVSRDTEAFF.

This clone occurred a few times. The gene calls are TRBV12-5 and TRBJ2-5; 10 nucleotides align to TRBD1. Germline V gene lookup returns CDR1 LGHNT and CDR2 FRNRAP. The J segment lost 4 bases and the V segment lost 6 bases, leaving 5 bases of the junction unmatched. The CDR3 has 14 amino acids. The CDR3 sequence: CASGRQGASETQYF. In DNA form, the CDR3 reads TGTGCTAGTGGGAGACAGGGGGCCTCAGAGACCCAGTACTTC.

This clone turned up a few times. The chain combines TRBV6-5 with TRBJ1-1; TRBD1 might be the D (6 bases). The CDR3 is 15 amino acids. Germline CDR1 reads MNHEY; CDR2 reads SVGAGI. Trimming stripped 2 bases from V and 0 bases from J, with 10 bases between. As DNA, the CDR3 is TGTGCCAGCAGTTACGGGGACACACTGAACACTGAAGCTTTCTTT. This sequence encodes CASSYGDTLNTEAFF.

The chain uses TRBV19 and TRBJ1-4; 7 bases map to TRBD1. CDR3 length: 13 amino acids. With 3 bases clipped from V and 8 bases from J, the junction kept 3 bases outside the gene matches. Germline V lookup: CDR1 LNHDA, CDR2 SQIVND (reference sequence). In nucleotides, the CDR3 is TGTGCCAGTAGTATTTCACAGGGGGAAAAACTGTTTTTT. It encodes CASSISQGEKLFF.

This chain links TRBV29-1 with TRBJ1-1; the D is unclear. V was trimmed by 4 bases and J by 0 bases, leaving 12 bases between them. CDR1 is SQVTM and CDR2 is ANQGSEA in the germline V gene. The CDR3 is 14 amino acids. The CDR3 DNA is TGCAGCGTTGTGAAAGGGAATATGAACACTGAAGCTTTCTTT. This sequence encodes CSVVKGNMNTEAFF.

The CDR3 here is CASRVGGGPVFRELFF. The CDR3 DNA reads as TGTGCCAGTAGGGTTGGAGGGGGACCAGTTTTCCGGGAGCTGTTTTTT. The chain combines TRBV19 with TRBJ2-2; D may match TRBD1 or TRBD2 (6 bases each). With 6 bases removed from V and 9 bases from J, the gap between germline ends came to 23 bases. This CDR3 spans 16 amino acids. CDR1 and CDR2 from the germline V gene are LNHDA and SQIVND (reference sequence).

The gene calls are TRBV7-3 and TRBJ2-5, with D perhaps TRBD1 (5 bases). Trimming took 3 bases from V and 2 from J, leaving 10 bases between them. Germline V lookup: CDR1 SGHTA, CDR2 FQGTGA. The CDR3 loop spans 14 amino acids. CDR3 amino acids: CASSFTGSQETQYF. The CDR3 coding sequence is TGTGCCAGCAGCTTCACAGGCAGTCAAGAGACCCAGTACTTC. The entire variable domain, with the rest obtained from reference TRBV7-3 and TRBJ2-5, is as follows: GAGVSQTPSNKVTEKGKYVELRCDPISGHTALYWYRQSLGQGPEFLIYFQGTGAADDSGLPNDRFFAVRPEGSVSTLKIQRTERGDSAVYLCASSFTGSQETQYFGPGTRLLVL.

In this sample, this clone turned up many times. V is TRBV21-1 and J is TRBJ1-5; the table's D call TRBD1 went unverified against the DNA. TRBV21-1 is a recognized pseudogene. This CDR3 comprises 15 residues. The CDR3 region has the DNA TGTGCCAGCAGATTATCCTGGGGGCCCAATCAGCCCCAGCATTTT. The encoded protein is CASRLSWGPNQPQHF.

The chain carries TRBV7-9 and TRBJ2-5; 11 nucleotides line up with TRBD2. The germline V gene encodes CDR1 SEHNR and CDR2 FQNEAQ (reference sequence). The junction had 7 bases not matched to a gene; V was cut back by 5 bases and J by 5 bases. The CDR3 has 15 amino acids. CDR3 sequence reads: CASSHTSGRRETQYF. Here the CDR3 DNA reads TGTGCCAGCAGCCACACTAGCGGGAGAAGGGAGACCCAGTACTTC.

This sequence joins TRBV19 and TRBJ2-4, with a tentative D call TRBD1 (6 bases). V was pared by 2 bases and J by 6 bases, with 11 bases between. The length of the CDR3 is 14 residues. Germline V lookup: CDR1 LNHDA, CDR2 SQIVND (reference sequence). Written as DNA, the CDR3 is TGTGCCAGTAGTATATCAGGGGTGGGAAACATTCAGTACTTC. This sequence encodes CASSISGVGNIQYF.

This chain links TRBV2 with TRBJ1-4; 11 bases are a match to TRBD1. The germline gives CDR1 SNHLY, CDR2 FYNNEI. The trim removed 6 bases at V and 5 bases at J, leaving 2 bases unmatched. The CDR3 covers 14 residues. In nucleotides, the CDR3 is TGTGCCAGCAGAAGGACAGGGGGCAATGAAAAACTGTTTTTT. It translates to CASRRTGGNEKLFF.

The chain combines TRBV6-6 with TRBJ1-4; D possibly corresponds to TRBD1 (5 bases). V lost 4 bases and J lost 6, with 9 bases in between. Germline V gene lookup returns CDR1 MNHNY and CDR2 SVGAGI (reference sequence). This CDR3 region has 13 residues. The CDR3 bases are TGTGCCAGCAGTTGGACAAGGGATGAAAAACTGTTTTTT. Translation gives CASSWTRDEKLFF.